This T cell receptor (beta chain) was recorded in a study of tissue T cells after allogeneic stem cell transplantation. Study-level findings and limits: Anatomically similar tissues had similar TCR repertoires within each patient. The patient cohort was small and clinically heterogeneous, with limited sampling depth. Some tissue clones might be persisting host cells; their alloreactivity or antigen specificity was not determined.

The protocol was immunoSEQ multiplex PCR, while the TCRdb copy is restricted to in-frame clones and leaves out a portion. This sample carries 20,000 to 25,000 clones, around 70% of them seen once, and the ten largest clones take roughly 0.38%. Germline V gene lookup returns CDR1 MSHET and CDR2 SYDVDS. Germline trimming cut 7 bases from V and 6 bases from J; bases unmatched to any gene: 6. CDR3 length: 15 residues. As to this clone: Antigen specificity is unknown. The gene symbols are mouse symbols. The read ends 1 residue before the CDR3 terminus; that terminus is restored from the germline J gene.

The chain has TRBV29 and TRBJ2-2, with 12 bases aligning to TRBD2. Material for sequencing was blood. The clonotype was recovered from a female BALB/c mouse in good health. MHC haplotype of the strain: H2-d. CDR3 DNA (partial): TGTGCTAGCACCCCGACTGGGGGGGCGCCCGGGCAGCTCTAC. Translating gives CASTPTGGAPGQLY. The entire CDR3 sequence reads CASTPTGGAPGQLYF.